These 18 T cell receptor beta chains were sequenced from one sample in a study of OX40 agonist ivuxolimab in advanced cancers. Only in-frame clones appear in the TCRdb table, and some are missing; sequencing was by immunoSEQ multiplex PCR. Of about 98,000 clones in the sample, more than 85% are singletons; the top ten hold around 0.28%. This specimen consisted of CD4+ or CD8+ T cells sorted from blood, obtained in a trial of the OX40 agonist ivuxolimab. These receptors were obtained from an adult with an advanced solid tumor such as melanoma, head and neck, liver or kidney cancer.

This chain links TRBV18 with TRBJ2-3; D remains ambiguous. Trimming removed 4 bases at V and 5 bases at J, with 7 bases between. The CDR3 loop spans 12 amino acids. Germline assignment: CDR1 KGHSH and CDR2 LQKENI. The CDR3 loop is CASSHTGDTQYF. The CDR3 DNA is TGTGCCAGCTCACACACCGGAGATACGCAGTATTTT.

This chain links TRBV28 with TRBJ1-4; D is unresolved. The CDR3 has 13 amino acids. Germline V gives CDR1 MDHEN, CDR2 SYDVKM. V was trimmed by 5 bases and J by 10 bases, leaving 14 bases between them. In nucleotides, the CDR3 is TGTGCCAGCAGTCCTCTACCCCGAGGAAAACTGTTTTTT. It translates to CASSPLPRGKLFF.

This clone was counted a single time. The chain joins TRBV5-1 to TRBJ1-2, with 8 bases identical to TRBD1. Unmatched junction bases numbered 4, after V lost 1 base and J lost 2 bases. This CDR3 is 15 amino acids long. CDR1 is SGHRS and CDR2 is YFSETQ in the germline V gene. As DNA, the CDR3 is TGCGCCAGCAGCTTGATGGCAGGGGGCAACTATGGCTACACCTTC. Its protein is CASSLMAGGNYGYTF.

The rearrangement links TRBV6-5 to TRBJ1-5; D ambiguous. Germline V gene lookup returns CDR1 MNHEY and CDR2 SVGAGI. Trimming cost V 6 bases and J 5 bases, with 14 bases left between them. CDR3 length: 14 amino acids. CDR3 sequence reads: CASRRAAEYQPQHF. CDR3 in DNA: TGTGCCAGCAGGCGAGCCGCGGAATATCAGCCCCAGCATTTT.

The chain has TRBV9 and TRBJ2-3; TRBD1 is a possible D gene (6 bases). Germline CDR1 is SGDLS and CDR2 is YYNGEE. Deletions cut 4 bases from V and 2 bases from J, with 14 bases between. The CDR3 has 15 residues. The CDR3 DNA is TGTGCCAGCAGCATAACAGGGTCCCCCACAGATACGCAGTATTTT. Translation: CASSITGSPTDTQYF.

V gene TRBV7-6 combines with J gene TRBJ2-5, with no clear D. Germline CDR1 reads SGHVS; CDR2 reads FNYEAQ. Trimming took 5 bases from V and 5 from J, leaving 12 bases between them. The CDR3 is 13 residues long. CDR3 in DNA: TGTGCCAGCAGCCCCGACGGAAGGGAGACCCAGTACTTC. This sequence encodes CASSPDGRETQYF.

This clone was recorded only once. The V call is TRBV5-6, the J call TRBJ2-5; no reliable D call. The CDR3 runs 13 residues. Germline CDR1 reads SGHDT; CDR2 reads YYEEEE. The V end lost 0 bases, the J end lost 3 bases, and 6 bases lay between the germline ends. In nucleotides, the CDR3 is TGTGCCAGCAGCTTGGGGGGTAAAGAGACCCAGTACTTC. This sequence encodes CASSLGGKETQYF.

The chain carries TRBV4-2 and TRBJ1-3, with D perhaps TRBD1 (5 bases). CDR1 and CDR2 from the germline V gene are LGHNA and YNFKEQ. V was pared by 0 bases and J by 2 bases, with 8 bases between. This CDR3 comprises 15 residues. CDR3 bases: TGTGCCAGCAGCCAAGAAGGGACGGCTGGAAACACCATATATTTT. Encoded protein: CASSQEGTAGNTIYF.

This chain links TRBV10-3 with TRBJ2-3; TRBD2 is a possible D gene (6 bases). This CDR3 is 16 amino acids long. Trimming took off 2 bases at V and 2 bases at J, with 14 bases between the two ends. Germline V gene lookup returns CDR1 ENHRY and CDR2 SYGVKD. The CDR3, as DNA: TGTGCCATCAGTGAGAGCCGGGACTCCATCACAGATACGCAGTATTTT. It is translated as CAISESRDSITDTQYF.

The chain joins TRBV7-6 to TRBJ2-5; 10 nucleotides line up with TRBD2. This CDR3 has 15 amino acids. V dropped 3 bases and J dropped 5; count of bases not matched to a gene: 6. Germline values: CDR1 SGHVS, CDR2 FNYEAQ. The CDR3 loop reads CASSFQRGGGETQYF. The CDR3 coding sequence is TGTGCCAGCAGCTTCCAGCGGGGGGGCGGGGAGACCCAGTACTTC.

The chain links TRBV28 to TRBJ1-3; unclear D gene. This CDR3 comprises 17 residues. V shed 3 bases and J shed 2 bases, with 17 bases lying between them. Per germline, CDR1 MDHEN and CDR2 SYDVKM. CDR3 region: CASSLYRGEAPGNTIYF. DNA for the CDR3: TGTGCCAGCAGTTTGTACAGAGGAGAGGCCCCTGGAAACACCATATATTTT.

This clone appeared a single time. The chain employs TRBV7-2 and TRBJ1-5; D ambiguous. V lost 1 base and J lost 8, with 9 bases in between. Germline V gene sequence: CDR1 SGHTA, CDR2 FQGNSA. CDR3 length: 13 residues. As DNA, the CDR3 is TGTGCCAGCAGCTTAGGGCCCCTGAAGCCCCAGCATTTT. Residues: CASSLGPLKPQHF.

The chain couples TRBV27 to TRBJ2-3, with D hard to call. The CDR3 is made up of 13 amino acids. Trimming pared 6 bases from V and 3 bases from J, leaving 10 bases between. Germline V CDR1 and CDR2: MNHEY, SMNVEV (reference sequence). The CDR3 is CASRPSATDTQYF. The CDR3 coding sequence is TGTGCCAGCAGACCCTCGGCGACAGATACGCAGTATTTT.

V gene TRBV6-5 combines with J gene TRBJ2-5, with D possibly being TRBD2 (6 bases). The CDR3 length is 12 residues. Germline CDR1 MNHEY, CDR2 SVGAGI. Deletions cut 6 bases from V and 5 bases from J, with 10 bases between. CDR3 protein: CASSGSAETQYF. CDR3 bases: TGTGCCAGCAGCGGGAGCGCGGAGACCCAGTACTTC.

The V and J genes are TRBV6-6 and TRBJ2-1; TRBD2 aligns across 8 bases. The V gene end was trimmed by 7 bases and the J gene end by 3 bases; junction bases not matched to a gene: 8. Per germline, CDR1 MNHNY and CDR2 SVGAGI (reference sequence). CDR3 length: 15 residues. The CDR3 coding sequence is TGTGCCAGCACTACAGCGGGAGCCGGCTACAATGAGCAGTTCTTC. This translates into CASTTAGAGYNEQFF.

This clone has only one observation. The chain recombines TRBV10-3 with TRBJ2-3; D unresolved. CDR3 length equals 12 residues. Germline V gene sequence: CDR1 ENHRY, CDR2 SYGVKD. Trimming took 5 bases from V and 6 from J, leaving 9 bases between them. CDR3 in amino acids: CAISNPSDTQYF. The CDR3 region has the DNA TGTGCCATCAGTAATCCTTCTGATACGCAGTATTTT.

This clone was picked up one time. V usage is TRBV7-3 and J usage is TRBJ2-2; maybe TRBD1 (6 bases). The V gene lost 5 bases and the J gene lost 4 bases, with 11 bases spanning the gap. Looked up from germline, CDR1 is SGHTA and CDR2 is FQGTGA. CDR3 length equals 14 residues. The CDR3 nucleotides read TGTGCCAGCAGCCCGCCGACAGGCACCGGGGAGCTGTTTTTT. Translated: CASSPPTGTGELFF.

This chain's CDR3 is CASSQLGGNQPQHF. CDR3 sequence (DNA): TGTGCCAGCAGCCAATTGGGGGGGAATCAGCCCCAGCATTTT. V is TRBV16 and J is TRBJ1-5; weak D call: TRBD1 (5 bases). The length of the CDR3 is 14 residues. Germline CDR1 and CDR2: KGHSY and FQNENV. V was trimmed by 1 base and J by 4 bases, leaving 8 bases between them. Full variable domain (missing parts from reference TRBV16 and TRBJ1-5): GEEVAQTPKHLVRGEGQKAKLYCAPIKGHSYVFWYQQVLKNEFKFLISFQNENVFDETGMPKERFSAKCLPNSPCSLEIQATKLEDSAVYFCASSQLGGNQPQHFGDGTRLSIL.